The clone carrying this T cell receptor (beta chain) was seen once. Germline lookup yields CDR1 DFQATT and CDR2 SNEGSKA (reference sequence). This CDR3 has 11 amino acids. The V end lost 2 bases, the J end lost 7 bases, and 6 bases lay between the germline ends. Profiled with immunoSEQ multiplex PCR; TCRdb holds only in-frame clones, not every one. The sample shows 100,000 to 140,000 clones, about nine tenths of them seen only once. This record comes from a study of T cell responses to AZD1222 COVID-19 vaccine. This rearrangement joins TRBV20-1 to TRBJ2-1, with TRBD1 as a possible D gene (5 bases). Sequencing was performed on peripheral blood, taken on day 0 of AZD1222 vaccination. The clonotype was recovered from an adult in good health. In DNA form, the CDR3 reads TGCAGTGCTAGACGACAGAATGAGCAGTTCTTC. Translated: CSARRQNEQFF.